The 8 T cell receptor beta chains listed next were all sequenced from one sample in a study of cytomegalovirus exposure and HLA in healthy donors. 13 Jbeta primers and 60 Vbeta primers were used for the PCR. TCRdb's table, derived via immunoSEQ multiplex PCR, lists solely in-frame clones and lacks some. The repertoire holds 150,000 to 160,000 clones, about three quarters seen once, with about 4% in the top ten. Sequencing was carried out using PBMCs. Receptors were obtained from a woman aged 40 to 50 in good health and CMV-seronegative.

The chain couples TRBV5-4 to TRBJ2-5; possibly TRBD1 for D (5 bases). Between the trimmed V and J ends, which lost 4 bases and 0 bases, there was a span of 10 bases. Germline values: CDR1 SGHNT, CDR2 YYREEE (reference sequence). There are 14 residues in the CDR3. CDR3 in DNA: TGTGCCAGCAGCCTCCCACAGGACCAAGAGACCCAGTACTTC. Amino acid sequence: CASSLPQDQETQYF.

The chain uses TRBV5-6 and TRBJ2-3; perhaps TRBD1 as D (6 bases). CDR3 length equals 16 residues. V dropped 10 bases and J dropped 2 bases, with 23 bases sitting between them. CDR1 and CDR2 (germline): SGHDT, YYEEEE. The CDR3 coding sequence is TGTGCCGGCACCCCCCCGGGGACAAAGTCCACAGATACGCAGTATTTT. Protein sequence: CAGTPPGTKSTDTQYF. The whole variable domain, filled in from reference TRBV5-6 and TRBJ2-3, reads DAGVTQSPTHLIKTRGQQVTLRCSPKSGHDTVSWYQQALGQGPQFIFQYYEEEERQRGNFPDRFSGHQFPNYSSELNVNALLLGDSALYLCAGTPPGTKSTDTQYFGPGTRLTVL.

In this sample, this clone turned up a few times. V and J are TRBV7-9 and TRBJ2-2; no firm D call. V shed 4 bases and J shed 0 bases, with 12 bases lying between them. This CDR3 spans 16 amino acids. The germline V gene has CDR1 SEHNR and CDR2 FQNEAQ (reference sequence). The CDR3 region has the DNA TGTGCCAGCAGCTCAGGTCTAACCGCGAACACCGGGGAGCTGTTTTTT. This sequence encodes CASSSGLTANTGELFF.

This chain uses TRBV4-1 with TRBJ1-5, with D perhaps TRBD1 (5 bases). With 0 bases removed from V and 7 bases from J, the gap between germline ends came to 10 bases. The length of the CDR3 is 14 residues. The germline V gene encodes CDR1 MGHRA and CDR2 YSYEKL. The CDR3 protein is CASSQDWGVQPQHF. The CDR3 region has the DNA TGCGCCAGCAGCCAAGATTGGGGGGTCCAGCCCCAGCATTTT.

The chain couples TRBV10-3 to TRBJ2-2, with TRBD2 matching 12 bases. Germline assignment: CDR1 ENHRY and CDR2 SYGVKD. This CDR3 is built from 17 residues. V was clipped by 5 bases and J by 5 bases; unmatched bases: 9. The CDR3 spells CAISPLGLAGYTGELFF. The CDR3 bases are TGTGCCATCAGTCCGCTAGGACTAGCGGGATATACCGGGGAGCTGTTTTTT.

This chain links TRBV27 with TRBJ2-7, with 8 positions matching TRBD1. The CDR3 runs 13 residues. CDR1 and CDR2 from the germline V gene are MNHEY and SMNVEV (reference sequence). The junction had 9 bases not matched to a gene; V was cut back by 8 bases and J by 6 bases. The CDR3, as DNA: TGTGCCAGCGGAGACAGGGGAAGGGGCGAGCAGTACTTC. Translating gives CASGDRGRGEQYF.

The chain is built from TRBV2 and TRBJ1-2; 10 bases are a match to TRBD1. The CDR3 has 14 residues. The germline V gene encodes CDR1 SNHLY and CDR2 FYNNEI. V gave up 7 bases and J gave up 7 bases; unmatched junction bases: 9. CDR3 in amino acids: CASNRDRGHGGYTF. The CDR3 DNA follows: TGTGCCAGCAACCGAGACAGGGGGCATGGTGGCTACACCTTC.

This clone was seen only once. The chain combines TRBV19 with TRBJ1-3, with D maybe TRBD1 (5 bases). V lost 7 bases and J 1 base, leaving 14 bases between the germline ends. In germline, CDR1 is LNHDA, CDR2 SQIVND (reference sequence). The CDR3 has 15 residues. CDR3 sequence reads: CASTDLQGSGNTIYF. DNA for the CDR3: TGTGCCAGTACCGATCTCCAGGGTTCTGGAAACACCATATATTTT. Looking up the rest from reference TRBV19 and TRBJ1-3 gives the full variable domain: DGGITQSPKYLFRKEGQNVTLSCEQNLNHDAMYWYRQDPGQGLRLIYYSQIVNDFQKGDIAEGYSVSREKKESFPLTVTSAQKNPTAFYLCASTDLQGSGNTIYFGEGSWLTVV.